The rows below give T cell receptor beta chains drawn from one sample of a study of blood T cell repertoires in COVID-19. Measured with immunoSEQ multiplex PCR; TCRdb has only the in-frame clones, and not every one. The data contain 370,000 or so clones, 81% of them singletons. Sequencing used peripheral blood. These receptors came from a human donor with acute or convalescent COVID-19. The donor label of this sample is uncertain. Both conserved end residues are part of each CDR3. D genes are given only for firm matches. Clone size is not always given. Where it is, it says once, few, many or a class for expanded clones.

J: TRBJ1-1
size: .
V: TRBV29-1
D: .
DNA: TGCAGCGTTGCGCGCGGGAATAGGAACACTGAAGCTTTCTTT
CDR3: CSVARGNRNTEAFF

J: TRBJ1-2
size: .
V: TRBV27
D: TRBD1
DNA: TGTGCCACCTCCGAACAGGGGTTTGGCTACACCTTC
CDR3: CATSEQGFGYTF

J: TRBJ2-7
size: .
V: TRBV5-5
D: TRBD1
DNA: TGTGCCAGCAGCTTAGGGACAGGGACTGGCGAGCAGTACTTC
CDR3: CASSLGTGTGEQYF

J: TRBJ1-2
size: .
V: TRBV15
D: .
DNA: TGTGCCACCAGCAGAGGGGACATTGGGTATGGCTACACCTTC
CDR3: CATSRGDIGYGYTF

J: TRBJ1-1
size: .
V: TRBV10-3
D: .
DNA: TGTGCCATCAGTGACAGGGTGAACACTGAAGCTTTCTTT
CDR3: CAISDRVNTEAFF

J: TRBJ2-5
size: once
V: TRBV7-2
D: .
DNA: TGTGCCAGCAGCTTAGCGCTAGTTGGGGAGACCCAGTACTTC
CDR3: CASSLALVGETQYF

J: TRBJ1-2
size: .
V: TRBV6-5
D: .
DNA: TGTGCCAGCACTACAACTGCGGGGACCCACATTGGCTACACCTTC
CDR3: CASTTTAGTHIGYTF

J: TRBJ1-3
size: .
V: TRBV19
D: TRBD1
DNA: TGTGCCAGTAGGAGACAGGGTACCGGAAACACCATATATTTT
CDR3: CASRRQGTGNTIYF

J: TRBJ2-2
size: .
V: TRBV3-1/TRBV3-2
D: .
DNA: TGTGCCAGCAGCCTGCTGGGGGGAGGCGGGGAGCTGTTTTTT
CDR3: CASSLLGGGGELFF

J: TRBJ1-2
size: .
V: TRBV29-1
D: TRBD1
DNA: TGCAGCGTTACTAAGACAGGGGGCTATGGCTACACCTTC
CDR3: CSVTKTGGYGYTF

J: TRBJ2-7
size: .
V: TRBV2
D: TRBD1
DNA: TGTGCCAGCAGTCGGGGACAGGGGTACGAGCAGTACTTC
CDR3: CASSRGQGYEQYF

J: TRBJ1-2
size: .
V: TRBV27
D: .
DNA: TGTGCCAGCAGTTCCCCACAGGACTATGGCTACACCTTC
CDR3: CASSSPQDYGYTF

J: TRBJ1-2
size: .
V: TRBV7-8
D: TRBD1
DNA: TGTGCCAGCAGCTCCTGGACAGGGGTAGACTATGGCTACACCTTC
CDR3: CASSSWTGVDYGYTF

J: TRBJ2-3
size: .
V: TRBV29-1
D: .
DNA: TGCAGCGAGACGACAGGCACAGATACGCAGTATTTT
CDR3: CSETTGTDTQYF

J: TRBJ1-2
size: .
V: TRBV7-9
D: .
DNA: TGTGCCAGCAGCCTGGGACATAGACTCGACTATGGCTACACCTTC
CDR3: CASSLGHRLDYGYTF

J: TRBJ1-4
size: .
V: TRBV15
D: .
DNA: TGTGCCACCAGCAGACAGGGGTCTACAACTAATGAAAAACTGTTTTTT
CDR3: CATSRQGSTTNEKLFF

J: TRBJ2-2
size: few
V: TRBV19
D: TRBD2
DNA: TGTGCCAGTAGTTGGGCTAGCGGGAGGGCCACCGGGGAGCTGTTTTTT
CDR3: CASSWASGRATGELFF

J: TRBJ1-4
size: few
V: TRBV6-2/TRBV6-3
D: TRBD1
DNA: TGTGCCAGCAGTTACTCGCGCAGGGGGTTCGAAAAACTGTTTTTT
CDR3: CASSYSRRGFEKLFF

J: TRBJ2-7
size: .
V: TRBV6-2/TRBV6-3
D: .
DNA: TGTGCCAGCAGCAACAGGGAATACGAGCAGTACTTC
CDR3: CASSNREYEQYF

J: TRBJ1-2
size: .
V: TRBV30
D: .
DNA: TGTGCCTGGAGTGAGGGGGGGCGAAGGGGAGCTAACTATGGCTACACCTTC
CDR3: CAWSEGGRRGANYGYTF

J: TRBJ2-2
size: once
V: TRBV6-5
D: .
DNA: TGTGCCACCCGGAGGCAGAGGGAAACCGGGGAGCTGTTTTTT
CDR3: CATRRQRETGELFF

J: TRBJ2-2
size: once
V: TRBV28
D: .
DNA: TGTGCCAGCAGTTCCCCCGCAGGGGTGACCGGGGAGCTGTTTTTT
CDR3: CASSSPAGVTGELFF

J: TRBJ2-5
size: .
V: TRBV6-5
D: TRBD1
DNA: TGTGCCAGCAGTCGAAACAGGGGGTTGTTGGAGACCCAGTACTTC
CDR3: CASSRNRGLLETQYF

J: TRBJ1-2
size: .
V: TRBV5-1
D: .
DNA: TGCGCCAGCAGCTTGGGGGGAAGGAGGGAAGGCTACACCTTC
CDR3: CASSLGGRREGYTF

J: TRBJ1-2
size: .
V: TRBV5-1
D: .
DNA: TGCGCCAGCAGCTTGGAAGGGGATGGCTACACCTTC
CDR3: CASSLEGDGYTF

J: TRBJ2-7
size: once
V: TRBV6-5
D: TRBD1
DNA: TGTGCCAGCGGGGGTAGGACAGGGGGCACTTACGAGCAGTACTTC
CDR3: CASGGRTGGTYEQYF

J: TRBJ1-4
size: .
V: TRBV7-9
D: .
DNA: TGTGCCAGCAGGGGGTGGGGAACGGGACATAATGAAAAACTGTTTTTT
CDR3: CASRGWGTGHNEKLFF

J: TRBJ2-2
size: .
V: TRBV5-1
D: TRBD2
DNA: TGCGCCAGCAGCTTGACGGGGACTAGCTATCTAGAGCTGTTTTTT
CDR3: CASSLTGTSYLELFF

J: TRBJ2-1
size: .
V: TRBV5-4
D: TRBD2
DNA: TGTGCCAGCTCACAACCCGGGACTAGAGGCGATGAGCAGTTCTTC
CDR3: CASSQPGTRGDEQFF

J: TRBJ1-1
size: .
V: TRBV6-5
D: .
DNA: TGTGCCAGCAGCCCACAGGGAGCGAACACTGAAGCTTTCTTT
CDR3: CASSPQGANTEAFF

J: TRBJ2-5
size: few
V: TRBV2
D: TRBD2
DNA: TGTGCCAGCATGGGAGCGGGGGGTTATGAGACCCAGTACTTC
CDR3: CASMGAGGYETQYF

J: TRBJ1-5
size: .
V: TRBV30
D: .
DNA: TGTGCCTGGAGTATCCCGACGGGGCCCCAGCATTTT
CDR3: CAWSIPTGPQHF